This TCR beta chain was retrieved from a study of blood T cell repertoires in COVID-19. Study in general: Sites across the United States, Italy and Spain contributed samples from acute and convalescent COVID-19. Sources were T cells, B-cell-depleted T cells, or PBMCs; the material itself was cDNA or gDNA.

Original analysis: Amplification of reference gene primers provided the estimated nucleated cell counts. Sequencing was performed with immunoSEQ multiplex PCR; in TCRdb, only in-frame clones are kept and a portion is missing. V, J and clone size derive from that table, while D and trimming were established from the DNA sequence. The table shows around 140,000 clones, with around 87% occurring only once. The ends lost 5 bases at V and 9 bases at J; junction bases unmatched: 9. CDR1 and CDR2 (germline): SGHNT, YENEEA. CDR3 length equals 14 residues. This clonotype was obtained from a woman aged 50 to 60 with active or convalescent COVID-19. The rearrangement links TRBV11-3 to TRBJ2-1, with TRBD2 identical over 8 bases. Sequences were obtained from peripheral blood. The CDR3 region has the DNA TGTGCCAGCAGCCGGGGGGGGGCCACAGTTGAGCAGTTCTTC. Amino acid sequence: CASSRGGATVEQFF.